The entry below gives a single TCR beta chain sequence along with its context. Antigen unknown. This entry comes from a study of shared clonotypes between healthy human individuals. Study-level findings and limits: Compared with memory subsets, naive subsets generally had larger estimated richness.

The germline V gene has CDR1 LNHDA and CDR2 SQIVND (reference sequence). V gave up 3 bases and J gave up 5 bases, with 13 bases separating them. This CDR3 region has 14 residues. Deep-level settings were used for running the assay. Sorted-subset replicate PCRs used 150 to 200 ng DNA, approximately 33,000 T cell genomes. The protocol was immunoSEQ multiplex PCR, while the TCRdb copy is restricted to in-frame clones and leaves out a portion. Of over a million clones listed, approximately 96% were seen once; the top ten hold over 1%. Material: naive CD4+ T cells sorted from blood. Subset specified: CD45RA+ positively selected. J is TRBJ1-2 and V is TRBV19; D gene unclear. The receptor's source is a man between 25 and 39 years old in good health. CDR3 sequence (DNA): TGTGCCAGTAGTATGCCGGGTGACTCGTATGGCTACACCTTC. This gives the protein CASSMPGDSYGYTF.